The clone carrying this TCR beta chain occurred many times. The data originate from a study of early T cells in non-severe SARS-CoV-2 infection. Study at large: Sequencing targeted bulk RNA from unsorted whole blood, leaving chains unpaired.

TCRdb recomputed calls from the 5' RACE reads with MiXCR, one row per CDR3 protein. The sample contains around 71,000 distinct CDR3 sequences, around 13% of which appear only once. The TCR comes from an adult who was a healthcare worker with PCR-confirmed SARS-CoV-2 infection or an uninfected control (not recorded which). Material: whole blood, obtained at baseline.

The CDR3 spells CSAPRRGFPEAFF. For the CDR3, the DNA is TGCAGTGCTCCCCGGAGGGGTTTCCCTGAAGCTTTCTTT. This chain links TRBV20-1 with TRBJ1-1; possibly TRBD1 for D (5 bases). The germline V gene encodes CDR1 DFQATT and CDR2 SNEGSKA (reference sequence). The CDR3 has 13 residues. V was shortened by 5 bases and J by 6 bases, with 16 bases between the two germline ends.